Listed below are T cell receptor beta chains from one sample, sequenced in a study of blood T cells in healthy people across ages. TCRdb passed the 5' RACE reads through MiXCR, listing each CDR3 protein once. The sample gives approximately 1,100,000 distinct CDR3 sequences, roughly 45% of which show up once; under 20% is in the top ten. Material: blood. Receptors were obtained from a woman aged 55-70 years in good health. Both conserved end residues are part of each CDR3. The order of the fields is D gene, J gene, V gene, clone size, CDR3 protein. The D gene is left open where the match is weak. Rows give clone size only sometimes, using once, few, many, or a class for an expanded clone.

>NA|TRBJ2-3|TRBV9|NA
CASSVGASPTDTQYF
>NA|TRBJ2-1|TRBV3-1|NA
CASSQGQGGEQFF
>TRBD2|TRBJ2-1|TRBV7-3|few
CASSLGTSGIIEQFF
>NA|TRBJ2-1|TRBV3-1|few
CASSQGFYEQFF
>NA|TRBJ1-1|TRBV7-2|NA
CASSFWGMNTEAFF
>NA|TRBJ2-7|TRBV11-2|few
CASSVNPTSNSYEQYF
>TRBD2|TRBJ2-7|TRBV28|NA
CASSLHGGGAGEQYF
>TRBD2|TRBJ2-3|TRBV7-7|NA
CASSLGSGITDTQYF
>NA|TRBJ2-7|TRBV20-1|NA
CSAREGASSSYEQYF
>NA|TRBJ1-2|TRBV12-3/TRBV12-4|many
CASSQSNYGYTF
>NA|TRBJ1-2|TRBV7-9|NA
CASSPSPRRLTTF
>NA|TRBJ2-7|TRBV27|few
CASSPSVSYEQYF
>NA|TRBJ1-4|TRBV20-1|NA
CSARESVRGALMRTNEKLFF
>NA|TRBJ2-5|TRBV24-1|NA
CATSEIVSQTQYF
>NA|TRBJ1-1|TRBV6-5|NA
CASSYLQGREAFF
>NA|TRBJ2-1|TRBV20-1|few
CSFGEGNEQFF
>TRBD2|TRBJ2-7|TRBV29-1|NA
CSVERAGGPKETQCF
>NA|TRBJ1-6|TRBV2|few
CASKGRDISPLHF
>NA|TRBJ2-6|TRBV2|NA
CASRGPRDTEGSSGANVLTF
>NA|TRBJ1-1|TRBV29-1|NA
CSQEGGGNTEAFF
>TRBD1|TRBJ1-1|TRBV5-1|NA
CASSLGQGKTEAFF
>TRBD2|TRBJ2-2|TRBV7-3|few
CASSPYLGTSGRAWELFF
>NA|TRBJ1-5|TRBV5-1|few
CASSLDGNSNQPQHF
>TRBD1|TRBJ2-4|TRBV10-2|NA
CASRPSGTGRNIQYF
>NA|TRBJ1-6|TRBV7-8|NA
CASVPLGNSPLHF
>TRBD2|TRBJ2-1|TRBV20-1|NA
CSARPPGLAGRDEQFF
>TRBD1|NA|TRBV18|NA
CASSSSGQGWDEQYF
>TRBD2|NA|TRBV18|NA
CASSPVSSGTYEQYF
>TRBD2|TRBJ2-3|TRBV12-3/TRBV12-4|few
CASSLRLAGATGDTQYF